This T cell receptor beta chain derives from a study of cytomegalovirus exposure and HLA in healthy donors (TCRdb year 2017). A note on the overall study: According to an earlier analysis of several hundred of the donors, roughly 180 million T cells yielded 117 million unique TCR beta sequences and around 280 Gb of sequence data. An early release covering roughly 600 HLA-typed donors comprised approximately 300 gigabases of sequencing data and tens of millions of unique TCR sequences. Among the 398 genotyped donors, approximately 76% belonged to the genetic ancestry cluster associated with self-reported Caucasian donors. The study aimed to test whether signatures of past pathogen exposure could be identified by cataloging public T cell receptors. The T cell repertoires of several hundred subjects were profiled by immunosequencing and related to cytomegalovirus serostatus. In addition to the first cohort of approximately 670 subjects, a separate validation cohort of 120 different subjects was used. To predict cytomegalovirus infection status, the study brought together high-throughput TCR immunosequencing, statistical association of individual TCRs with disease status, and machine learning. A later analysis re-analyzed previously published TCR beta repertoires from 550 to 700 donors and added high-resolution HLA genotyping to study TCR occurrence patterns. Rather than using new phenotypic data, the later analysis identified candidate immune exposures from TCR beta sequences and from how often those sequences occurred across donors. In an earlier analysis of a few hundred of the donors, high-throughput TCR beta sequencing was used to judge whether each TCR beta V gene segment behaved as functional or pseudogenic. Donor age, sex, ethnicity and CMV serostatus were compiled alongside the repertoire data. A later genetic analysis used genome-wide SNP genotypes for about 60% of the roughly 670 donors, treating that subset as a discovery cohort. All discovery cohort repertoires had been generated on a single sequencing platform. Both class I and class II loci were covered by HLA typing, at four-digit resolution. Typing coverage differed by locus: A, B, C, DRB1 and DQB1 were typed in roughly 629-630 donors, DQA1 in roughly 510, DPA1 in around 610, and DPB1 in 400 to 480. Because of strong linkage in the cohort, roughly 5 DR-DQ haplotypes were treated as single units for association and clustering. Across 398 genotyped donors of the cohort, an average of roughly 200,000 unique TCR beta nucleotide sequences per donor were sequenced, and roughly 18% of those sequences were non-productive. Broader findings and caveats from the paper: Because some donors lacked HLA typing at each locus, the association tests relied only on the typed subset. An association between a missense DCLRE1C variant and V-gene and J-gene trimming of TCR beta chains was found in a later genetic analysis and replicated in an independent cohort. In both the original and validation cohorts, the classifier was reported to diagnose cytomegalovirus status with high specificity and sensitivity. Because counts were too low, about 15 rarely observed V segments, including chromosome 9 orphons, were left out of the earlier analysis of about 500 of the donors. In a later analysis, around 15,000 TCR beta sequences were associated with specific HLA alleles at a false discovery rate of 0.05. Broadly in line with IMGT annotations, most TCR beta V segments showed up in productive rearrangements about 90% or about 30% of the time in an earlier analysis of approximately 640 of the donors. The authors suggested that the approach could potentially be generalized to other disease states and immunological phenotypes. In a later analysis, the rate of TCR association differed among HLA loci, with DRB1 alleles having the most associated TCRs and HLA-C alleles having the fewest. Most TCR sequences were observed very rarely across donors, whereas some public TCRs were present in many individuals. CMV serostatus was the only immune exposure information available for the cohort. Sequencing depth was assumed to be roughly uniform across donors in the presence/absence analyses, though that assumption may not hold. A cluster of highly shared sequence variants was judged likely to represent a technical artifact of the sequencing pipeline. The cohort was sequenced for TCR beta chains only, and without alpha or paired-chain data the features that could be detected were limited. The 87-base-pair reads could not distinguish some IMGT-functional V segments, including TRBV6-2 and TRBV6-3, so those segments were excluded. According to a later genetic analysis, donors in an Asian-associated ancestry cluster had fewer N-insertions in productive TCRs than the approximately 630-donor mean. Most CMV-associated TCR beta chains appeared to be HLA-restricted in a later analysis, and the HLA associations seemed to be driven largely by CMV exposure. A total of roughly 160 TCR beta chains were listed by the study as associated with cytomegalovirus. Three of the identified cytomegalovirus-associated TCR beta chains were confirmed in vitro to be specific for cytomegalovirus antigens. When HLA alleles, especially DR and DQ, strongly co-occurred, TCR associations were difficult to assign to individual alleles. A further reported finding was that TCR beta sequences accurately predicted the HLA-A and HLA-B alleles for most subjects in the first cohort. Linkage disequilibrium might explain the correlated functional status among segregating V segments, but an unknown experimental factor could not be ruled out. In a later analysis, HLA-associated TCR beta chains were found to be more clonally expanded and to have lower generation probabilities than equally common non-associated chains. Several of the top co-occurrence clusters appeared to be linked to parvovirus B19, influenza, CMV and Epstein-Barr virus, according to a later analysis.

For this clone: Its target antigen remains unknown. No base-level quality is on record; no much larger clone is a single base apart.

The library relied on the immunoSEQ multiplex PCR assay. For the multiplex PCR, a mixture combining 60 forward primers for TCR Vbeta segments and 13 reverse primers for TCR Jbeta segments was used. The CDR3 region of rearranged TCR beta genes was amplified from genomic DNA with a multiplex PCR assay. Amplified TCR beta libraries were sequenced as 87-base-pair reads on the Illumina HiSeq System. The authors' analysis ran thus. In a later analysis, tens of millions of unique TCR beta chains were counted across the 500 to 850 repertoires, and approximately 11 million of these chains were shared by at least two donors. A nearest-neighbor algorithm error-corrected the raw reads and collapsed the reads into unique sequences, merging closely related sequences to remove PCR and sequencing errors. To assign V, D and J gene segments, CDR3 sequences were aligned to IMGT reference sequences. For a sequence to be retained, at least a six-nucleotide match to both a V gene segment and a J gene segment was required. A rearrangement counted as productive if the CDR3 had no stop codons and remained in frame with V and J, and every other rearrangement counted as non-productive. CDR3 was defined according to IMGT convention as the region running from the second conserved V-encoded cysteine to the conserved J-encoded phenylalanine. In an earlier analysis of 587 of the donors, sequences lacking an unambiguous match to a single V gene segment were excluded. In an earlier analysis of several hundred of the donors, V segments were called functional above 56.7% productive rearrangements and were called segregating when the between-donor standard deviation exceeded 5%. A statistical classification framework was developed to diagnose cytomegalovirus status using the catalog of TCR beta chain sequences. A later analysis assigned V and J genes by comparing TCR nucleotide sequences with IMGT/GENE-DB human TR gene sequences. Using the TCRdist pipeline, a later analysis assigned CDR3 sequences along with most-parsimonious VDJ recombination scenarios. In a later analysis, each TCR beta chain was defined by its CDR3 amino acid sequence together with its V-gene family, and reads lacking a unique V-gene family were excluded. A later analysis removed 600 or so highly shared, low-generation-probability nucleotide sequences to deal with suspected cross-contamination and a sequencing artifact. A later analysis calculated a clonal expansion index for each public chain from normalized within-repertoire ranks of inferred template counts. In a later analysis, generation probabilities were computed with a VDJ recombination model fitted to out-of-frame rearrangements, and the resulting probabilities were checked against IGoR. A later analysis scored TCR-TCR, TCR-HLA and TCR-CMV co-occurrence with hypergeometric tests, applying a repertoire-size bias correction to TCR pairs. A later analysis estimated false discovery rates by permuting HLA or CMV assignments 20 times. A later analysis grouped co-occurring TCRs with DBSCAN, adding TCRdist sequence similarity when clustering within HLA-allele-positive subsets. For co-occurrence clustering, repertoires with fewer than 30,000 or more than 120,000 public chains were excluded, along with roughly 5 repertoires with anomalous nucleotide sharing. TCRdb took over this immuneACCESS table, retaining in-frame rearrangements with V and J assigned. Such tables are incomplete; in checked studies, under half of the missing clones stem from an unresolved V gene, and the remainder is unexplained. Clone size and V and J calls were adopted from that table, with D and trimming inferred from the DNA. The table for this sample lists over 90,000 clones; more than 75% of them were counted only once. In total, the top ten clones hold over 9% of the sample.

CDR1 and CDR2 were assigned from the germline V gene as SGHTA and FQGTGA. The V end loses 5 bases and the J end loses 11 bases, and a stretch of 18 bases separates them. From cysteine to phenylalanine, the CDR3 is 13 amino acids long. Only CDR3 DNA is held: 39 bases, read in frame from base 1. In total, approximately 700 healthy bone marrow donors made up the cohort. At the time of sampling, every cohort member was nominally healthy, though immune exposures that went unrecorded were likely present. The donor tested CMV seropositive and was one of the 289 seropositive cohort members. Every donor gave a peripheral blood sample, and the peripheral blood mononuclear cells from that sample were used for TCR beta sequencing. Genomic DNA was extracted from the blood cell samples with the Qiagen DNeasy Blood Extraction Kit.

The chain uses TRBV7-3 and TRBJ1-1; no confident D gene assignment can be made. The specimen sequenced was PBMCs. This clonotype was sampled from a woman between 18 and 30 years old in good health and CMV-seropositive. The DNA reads TGTGCCAGCAGCCTTCAACCCGGAGCTGGGGCTTTCTTT. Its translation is CASSLQPGAGAFF. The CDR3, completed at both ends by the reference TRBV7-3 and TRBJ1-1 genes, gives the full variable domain GAGVSQTPSNKVTEKGKYVELRCDPISGHTALYWYRQSLGQGPEFLIYFQGTGAADDSGLPNDRFFAVRPEGSVSTLKIQRTERGDSAVYLCASSLQPGAGAFFGQGTRLTVV.